Listed below are T cell receptor beta chains from one sample, sequenced in a study of cytomegalovirus exposure and HLA in healthy donors. The data were produced by immunoSEQ multiplex PCR, yet TCRdb's version contains in-frame clones alone and is incomplete. The sample shows about 140,000 clones, around 75% of them seen only once. Sequenced sample: PBMCs. The source is a female donor in good health and CMV-seronegative. Each CDR3 is given with its conserved first and last residue. Fields, in order: clone size, J gene, D gene, V gene, CDR3 protein, CDR3 DNA. The D gene is left open where the match is weak. Expanded clones get a size class; other rows say once, few or many, or leave the size out.

NA	TRBJ2-5	NA	TRBV10-3	CAIRTGGFETQYF	TGTGCCATCAGGACGGGTGGATTTGAGACCCAGTACTTC
NA	TRBJ2-5	TRBD2	TRBV27	CASSSPGLAGGLPGETQYF	TGTGCCAGCAGTTCGCCTGGACTAGCGGGGGGTCTTCCCGGGGAGACCCAGTACTTC
NA	TRBJ2-5	NA	TRBV11-2	CASSWGYQETQYF	TGTGCCAGCAGTTGGGGCTACCAAGAGACCCAGTACTTC
few	TRBJ1-5	TRBD1	TRBV6-1	CASSLGQSNQPQHF	TGTGCCAGCAGTTTGGGACAGAGCAATCAGCCCCAGCATTTT
NA	TRBJ2-7	TRBD1	TRBV4-1	CASSLGQGAYEQYF	TGCGCCAGCAGCCTCGGACAGGGAGCCTACGAGCAGTACTTC
NA	TRBJ1-1	NA	TRBV6-5	CASSQGWNTEAFF	TGTGCCAGCAGCCAGGGATGGAACACTGAAGCTTTCTTT
NA	TRBJ1-1	NA	TRBV5-4	CASSFGGLGAFF	TGTGCCAGCAGCTTCGGGGGACTAGGTGCTTTCTTT
NA	TRBJ1-6	NA	TRBV30	CAWGWASYNSPLHF	TGTGCCTGGGGGTGGGCCTCCTATAATTCACCCCTCCACTTT
NA	TRBJ1-1	NA	TRBV28	CASSGGTGSSAFF	TGTGCCAGCAGCGGGGGGACCGGCAGTTCGGCTTTCTTT
NA	TRBJ1-1	TRBD1	TRBV10-3	CAISVGQGVAFF	TGTGCCATCAGTGTGGGACAGGGGGTAGCTTTCTTT
NA	TRBJ2-3	NA	TRBV7-3	CASSLILVDTQYF	TGTGCCAGCAGCTTAATTCTCGTGGATACGCAGTATTTT
NA	TRBJ2-7	TRBD2	TRBV28	CASSSPSGRALEQYF	TGTGCCAGCAGCTCCCCTAGCGGGAGGGCCCTCGAGCAGTACTTC
NA	TRBJ1-5	TRBD1	TRBV27	CASKTPGQGAFSNQPQHF	TGTGCCAGCAAGACCCCGGGACAGGGGGCCTTTAGCAATCAGCCCCAGCATTTT
once	TRBJ1-4	NA	TRBV10-3	CAISEYDGNSGEKLFF	TGTGCCATCAGTGAATATGACGGCAACTCAGGGGAAAAACTGTTTTTT
NA	TRBJ2-5	TRBD2	TRBV4-1	CASSQLAGVETQYF	TGCGCCAGCAGCCAGCTAGCGGGAGTAGAGACCCAGTACTTC
NA	TRBJ1-1	NA	TRBV11-3	CASSLGRVAEAFF	TGTGCCAGCAGCTTAGGCAGGGTCGCTGAAGCTTTCTTT
NA	TRBJ1-5	NA	TRBV28	CASRRGGESNQPQHF	TGTGCCAGCAGACGTGGCGGGGAAAGCAATCAGCCCCAGCATTTT
NA	TRBJ1-4	TRBD1	TRBV9	CASNRGQNEKLFF	TGTGCCAGCAACCGGGGACAGAATGAAAAACTGTTTTTT
NA	TRBJ1-2	NA	TRBV29-1	CSVGQWNYGYTF	TGCAGCGTTGGACAGTGGAACTATGGCTACACCTTC
NA	TRBJ2-5	TRBD2	TRBV6-5	CASSLTGTRIYF	TGTGCCAGCAGTTTAACCGGGACTAGGATATACTTC
NA	TRBJ2-7	TRBD2	TRBV19	CALSRAGGTAPYEQYF	TGTGCCCTATCACGGGCGGGAGGTACAGCCCCCTACGAGCAGTACTTC
NA	TRBJ2-7	NA	TRBV7-2	CASSLVGADYEQYF	TGTGCCAGCAGCTTAGTGGGAGCAGACTACGAGCAGTACTTC
few	TRBJ1-1	NA	TRBV29-1	CSVPSQFRGDTEAFF	TGCAGCGTTCCCTCGCAGTTCAGGGGAGACACTGAAGCTTTCTTT
NA	TRBJ1-1	NA	TRBV27	CASSLVRSRNTEAFF	TGTGCCAGCAGTTTAGTCAGGTCGAGGAACACTGAAGCTTTCTTT
NA	TRBJ1-2	TRBD1	TRBV28	CASSSPDRTGYTF	TGTGCCAGCAGTTCCCCGGACAGGACGGGCTACACCTTC
NA	TRBJ2-7	NA	TRBV7-2	CASSWTVSYEQYF	TGTGCCAGCAGCTGGACAGTCTCCTACGAGCAGTACTTC
NA	TRBJ2-5	TRBD1	TRBV6-1	CASSLDRGRAETQYF	TGTGCCAGCAGTCTTGACAGGGGGAGGGCAGAGACCCAGTACTTC
NA	TRBJ1-5	NA	TRBV5-8	CASSLHSQPQHF	TGTGCCAGCAGCCTGCATAGTCAGCCCCAGCATTTT
NA	TRBJ1-2	NA	TRBV7-2	CASSLGRGYTF	TGTGCCAGCAGCTTAGGTAGAGGCTACACCTTC
NA	TRBJ2-1	TRBD2	TRBV19	CASSIASSGGASSYNEQFF	TGTGCCAGTAGTATAGCCTCTAGCGGGGGGGCCAGCTCCTACAATGAGCAGTTCTTC
NA	TRBJ2-7	NA	TRBV5-1	CASSLARALSYEQYF	TGCGCCAGCAGCTTGGCGAGGGCACTTTCCTACGAGCAGTACTTC
NA	TRBJ1-3	NA	TRBV9	CASSVQGGNTIYF	TGTGCCAGCAGCGTACAGGGGGGAAACACCATATATTTT
NA	TRBJ1-4	TRBD1	TRBV5-1	CASSPGGRNEKLFF	TGCGCCAGCAGCCCAGGGGGTCGAAATGAAAAACTGTTTTTT
NA	TRBJ2-3	NA	TRBV5-8	CASSFLGTDTQYF	TGTGCCAGCAGTTTTCTCGGCACAGATACGCAGTATTTT
NA	TRBJ2-1	TRBD2	TRBV10-3	CAITASPAGGNEQFF	TGTGCCATCACAGCGAGTCCAGCGGGGGGCAATGAGCAGTTCTTC
NA	TRBJ2-2	TRBD2	TRBV4-3	CASSQLAGGPVGELFF	TGCGCCAGCAGCCAATTGGCGGGAGGGCCGGTCGGGGAGCTGTTTTTT
once	TRBJ1-2	TRBD1	TRBV7-2	CASSPQGNYGYTF	TGTGCCAGCAGCCCACAGGGGAACTATGGCTACACCTTC
NA	TRBJ2-7	TRBD2	TRBV5-1	CASRLATGSYEQYF	TGCGCCAGCCGACTAGCGACAGGCTCCTACGAGCAGTACTTC
once	TRBJ2-1	NA	TRBV19	CASSIFLSNNEQFF	TGTGCCAGTAGTATTTTTCTTAGCAACAATGAGCAGTTCTTC
NA	TRBJ2-7	NA	TRBV7-9	CATWSGVGSYEQYF	TGTGCCACCTGGTCGGGGGTGGGGTCCTACGAGCAGTACTTC
NA	TRBJ1-1	NA	TRBV27	CASSTSYTEAFF	TGTGCCAGCAGTACCAGTTACACTGAAGCTTTCTTT
NA	TRBJ2-1	NA	TRBV5-1	CASSLVGGRRYEQFF	TGCGCCAGCAGCTTGGTCGGGGGGCGGCGGTATGAGCAGTTCTTC
NA	TRBJ1-1	TRBD1	TRBV5-1	CASSFKGARIYNTEAFF	TGCGCCAGCAGCTTTAAGGGGGCGCGAATTTACAACACTGAAGCTTTCTTT
NA	TRBJ2-1	TRBD2	TRBV7-8	CASTPVVIAGYNEQFF	TGTGCCAGCACCCCCGTAGTGATAGCGGGATACAATGAGCAGTTCTTC
NA	TRBJ2-7	NA	TRBV7-8	CASSLRRGPSYEQYF	TGTGCCAGCAGCTTGAGGCGGGGGCCCTCCTACGAGCAGTACTTC
NA	TRBJ2-5	NA	TRBV9	CASSNERWETQYF	TGTGCCAGCAGCAACGAGCGTTGGGAGACCCAGTACTTC
NA	TRBJ2-5	TRBD2	TRBV11-3	CASSTGGGWETQYF	TGTGCCAGCAGCACCGGGGGGGGTTGGGAGACCCAGTACTTC
few	TRBJ1-5	NA	TRBV10-3	CAISESRGNQPQHF	TGTGCCATCAGTGAGTCGCGGGGAAATCAGCCCCAGCATTTT
NA	TRBJ2-2	TRBD2	TRBV5-6	CASSFSGAPRGGELFF	TGTGCCAGCAGCTTTAGCGGGGCTCCCCGGGGCGGGGAGCTGTTTTTT
NA	TRBJ2-2	NA	TRBV5-6	CASSFSGLNTGELFF	TGTGCCAGCAGCTTTAGCGGCCTGAACACCGGGGAGCTGTTTTTT
NA	TRBJ2-3	NA	TRBV7-9	CARRGRPGTDTQYF	TGTGCCCGCCGAGGAAGGCCCGGCACAGATACGCAGTATTTT
NA	TRBJ1-3	TRBD1	TRBV30	CAWSGGQTSSGNTIYF	TGTGCCTGGAGTGGGGGACAGACGAGCTCTGGAAACACCATATATTTT
few	TRBJ1-2	NA	TRBV5-1	CASSLDGDYGYTF	TGCGCCAGCAGCTTAGACGGGGACTATGGCTACACCTTC
NA	TRBJ1-6	NA	TRBV6-6	CASSYSLTDRNHF	TGTGCCAGCAGTTACTCACTGACAGATCGGAACCACTTT
NA	TRBJ1-1	NA	TRBV4-3	CASSQNTNTEAFF	TGCGCCAGCAGCCAAAATACTAACACTGAAGCTTTCTTT
once	TRBJ2-3	NA	TRBV7-2	CASSLALSGGTDTQYF	TGTGCCAGCAGCTTAGCGCTAAGCGGTGGGACAGATACGCAGTATTTT